This T cell receptor (beta chain) appears in the sequencing data of a study of blood T cell repertoires in COVID-19. Study at large: COVID-19 samples collected from the United States, Italy and Spain covered acute and convalescent phases.

Per the germline V gene, CDR1 is SGHNT and CDR2 is YYREEE (reference sequence). The CDR3 contains 17 residues. The trim removed 4 bases at V and 5 bases at J, leaving 6 bases unmatched. In the original workflow: For nucleated cells, counts were estimated from reference gene primer amplification. Using immunoSEQ multiplex PCR, the repertoire was profiled, and TCRdb retains in-frame clones only, with some absent. V and J calls plus clone size are reproduced from that table; the DNA served to infer D and trimming. The sample has tens of thousands of clones; 80% to 85% are singletons. Specimen: peripheral blood. V is TRBV5-4 and J is TRBJ2-2; 15 nucleotides match TRBD2. The origin of this receptor is a human donor in a cohort sampled during active COVID-19. DNA for the CDR3: TGTGCCAGCAGCCCCGGGACTAGCGGGGGGTATACCGGGGAGCTGTTTTTT. Translated: CASSPGTSGGYTGELFF.